This TCR beta chain was identified in a study of shared clonotypes between healthy human individuals. Study in general: For every donor, three CD4 naive, three CD4 memory, two CD8 naive and one CD8 memory plates were used.

In its sample, this clone was seen a few times. What it binds is not known. All donors qualified as healthy HIV-negative adults and had experienced no recent acute infections or vaccinations. The CDR3 contains 15 residues. From germline, CDR1 is MGHRA and CDR2 YSYEKL. Trimming left V 1 base short and J 0 bases short, with 7 bases between. The study's findings and limits: Estimated richness values were generally larger in naive subsets than in memory subsets.

Profiling relied on immunoSEQ multiplex PCR, and the TCRdb table lists in-frame clones only, not all of them. The sample comprises a few million clones, 85% to 95% of which are singletons, and 0.35% to 0.5% rests with the top ten. Sequencing used naive CD4+ T cells from PBMCs. Indicated subset: CD45RA+ positively selected. The origin of this receptor is a man between 18 and 35 years old in good health. Some clones in this sample may be carry-over from other donors' samples. This chain links TRBV4-1 with TRBJ1-5; D is uncertain. CDR3 residues: CASSQGLISNQPQHF. Written as DNA, the CDR3 is TGCGCCAGCAGCCAAGGACTGATTAGCAATCAGCCCCAGCATTTT.